Shown below are 28 T cell receptor beta chains from a single sample sequenced in a study of T cell responses to AZD1222 COVID-19 vaccine. Assay used: immunoSEQ multiplex PCR; TCRdb lists only in-frame clones, some missing. There are over 85,000 clones in the sample; approximately 94% occur only once, and approximately 11% lies in the top ten. The material was peripheral blood, obtained on day 0 of AZD1222 vaccination. These receptors originate from an adult in good health.

The chain is built from TRBV27 and TRBJ2-4, with D possibly TRBD1 on 5 matching bases. Germline-derived CDR1 and CDR2 are MNHEY and SMNVEV (reference sequence). There are 16 residues in the CDR3. Trimming cost V 8 bases and J 2 bases, with 19 bases left between them. The CDR3 protein is CASPRGIVLTKNIQYF. In DNA, the CDR3 is TGTGCCAGCCCTAGGGGAATAGTCTTAACCAAAAACATTCAGTACTTC.

This chain links TRBV14 with TRBJ2-5; 15 nucleotides match TRBD2. This CDR3 contains 16 residues. V shed 4 bases, J shed 5 bases, and the junction held 5 bases outside the gene matches. Germline V CDR1 and CDR2: SGHDN, FVKESK. This CDR3 is CASSPGTSGRLETQYF. DNA for the CDR3: TGTGCCAGCAGCCCCGGGACTAGCGGGAGGCTGGAGACCCAGTACTTC.

The chain combines TRBV7-2 with TRBJ2-7; D is possibly TRBD1 (6 bases). Germline V gene lookup returns CDR1 SGHTA and CDR2 FQGNSA. V shed 1 base and J shed 3 bases, with 16 bases lying between them. The CDR3 is 16 amino acids. The CDR3 loop reads CASSLGWRTDIYEQYF. For the CDR3, the DNA is TGTGCCAGCAGCTTAGGGTGGCGGACAGATATCTACGAGCAGTACTTC.

In this sample, this clone turned up once. The chain combines TRBV23-1 with TRBJ1-2, with 8 positions matching TRBD1. TRBV23-1 is an ORF, with its function uncertain. The CDR3 covers 12 residues. J was trimmed by 5 bases and V by 6 bases; bases with no gene match: 2. CDR3 region: CASRDRVYGYTF. The CDR3 DNA sequence: TGCGCCAGCAGGGACAGGGTTTATGGCTACACCTTC.

The chain couples TRBV18 to TRBJ1-1; 7 positions match TRBD1. Germline V lookup: CDR1 KGHSH, CDR2 LQKENI. The V gene end was trimmed by 3 bases and the J gene end by 0 bases; junction bases not matched to a gene: 4. The CDR3 consists of 15 residues. The CDR3 protein is CASSPPGQMNTEAFF. The CDR3, as DNA: TGTGCCAGCTCACCGCCGGGACAGATGAACACTGAAGCTTTCTTT.

The J gene is TRBJ1-2, the V gene TRBV9, with 7 bases identical to TRBD1. The CDR3 contains 14 residues. The V gene's germline CDR1 is SGDLS and CDR2 YYNGEE. With 4 bases clipped from V and 2 bases from J, the junction kept 5 bases outside the gene matches. The CDR3 DNA reads TGTGCCAGCAGCCCCCGGGACAGCAACTATGGCTACACCTTC. As protein: CASSPRDSNYGYTF.

In its sample, this clone was seen once. J is TRBJ1-1 and V is TRBV13; no clear D. The CDR3 runs 12 residues. CDR1 is PRHDT and CDR2 is FYEKMQ in the germline V gene (reference sequence). Trimming removed 1 base at V and 4 bases at J, with 4 bases between. The CDR3 nucleotides are TGTGCCAGCAGCTTAGCGGGCACTGAAGCTTTCTTT. It codes for CASSLAGTEAFF.

The chain carries TRBV6-5 and TRBJ1-6; D is undetermined. This CDR3 comprises 15 residues. The V end was cut by 2 bases, the J end by 7 bases, with 12 bases between. CDR1 is MNHEY and CDR2 is SVGAGI in the germline V gene. The CDR3: CASSYKGYGNSPLHF. The CDR3 DNA reads TGTGCCAGCAGTTACAAAGGGTACGGGAATTCACCCCTCCACTTT.

The chain has TRBV29-1 and TRBJ2-5; 7 bases are a match to TRBD1. V was clipped by 1 base and J by 2 bases; unmatched bases: 4. CDR3 length equals 14 residues. Germline CDR1 SQVTM, CDR2 ANQGSEA. CDR3 region: CSVEVGTEQETQYF. DNA for the CDR3: TGCAGCGTTGAAGTTGGGACAGAACAAGAGACCCAGTACTTC.

This chain links TRBV19 with TRBJ2-7, with D unclear. The germline gives CDR1 LNHDA, CDR2 SQIVND (reference sequence). The CDR3 length is 12 residues. The V gene lost 4 bases and the J gene lost 1 base, with 5 bases spanning the gap. The CDR3 reads CASSSVSYEQYF. In nucleotides, the CDR3 is TGTGCCAGTAGTAGTGTATCCTACGAGCAGTACTTC.

The gene calls are TRBV7-2 and TRBJ1-5; D call uncertain. The V end was cut by 4 bases, the J end by 1 base, with 8 bases between. The CDR3 loop spans 14 amino acids. CDR1 is SGHTA and CDR2 is FQGNSA in the germline V gene. This CDR3 reads CASSSRISNQPQHF. The CDR3 DNA reads TGTGCCAGCAGCTCGAGGATAAGCAATCAGCCCCAGCATTTT.

V and J are TRBV9 and TRBJ2-7, with D perhaps given as TRBD1 or TRBD2 (5 bases each). The V end lost 0 bases, the J end lost 3 bases, and 13 bases lay between the germline ends. The CDR3 is 15 amino acids. The germline CDR1 and CDR2 sequences are SGDLS and YYNGEE. Written as DNA, the CDR3 is TGTGCCAGCAGCGTAGGGGAGACAGCGAACTACGAGCAGTACTTC. This encodes CASSVGETANYEQYF. Together with reference TRBV9 and TRBJ2-7, the CDR3 gives the full variable domain: DSGVTQTPKHLITATGQRVTLRCSPRSGDLSVYWYQQSLDQGLQFLIQYYNGEERAKGNILERFSAQQFPDLHSELNLSSLELGDSALYFCASSVGETANYEQYFGPGTRLTVT.

The J gene is TRBJ1-3, the V gene TRBV9, with 12 bases aligning to TRBD1. Germline V CDR1 and CDR2: SGDLS, YYNGEE. Trimming removed 0 bases from V and 3 bases from J; junction bases left unmatched: 13. The CDR3 sequence is 20 residues long. CDR3 coding DNA: TGTGCCAGCAGCGTAGCCTTATCCCCGGGACAGGGGGCAGGTGGAAACACCATATATTTT. It specifies CASSVALSPGQGAGGNTIYF.

The chain uses TRBV24-1 and TRBJ1-6, with unresolved D. CDR1 is KGHDR, CDR2 SFDVKD, per germline. CDR3 size: 13 residues. V dropped 0 bases and J dropped 8 bases, with 4 bases sitting between them. The CDR3 DNA reads TGTGCCACCAGTGATTTGAAACATTCACCCCTCCACTTT. As protein: CATSDLKHSPLHF.

This clone showed up just a few times. The V and J genes are TRBV7-3 and TRBJ1-1; tentatively, D is TRBD1 (5 bases). CDR3 length: 14 amino acids. CDR1 and CDR2 (germline): SGHTA, FQGTGA. V lost 2 bases and J lost 4, with 11 bases in between. CDR3 nucleotides: TGTGCCAGCAGCTTATCAGGGCGGGGCACTGAAGCTTTCTTT. Translation gives CASSLSGRGTEAFF.

The genes are TRBV5-1 and TRBJ2-3, with TRBD2 as a possible D gene (5 bases). The germline CDR1 and CDR2 sequences are SGHRS and YFSETQ. V lost 3 bases and J lost 6, with 14 bases in between. This CDR3 is built from 14 residues. This CDR3 is CASSYSSRADTQYF. CDR3 DNA sequence: TGCGCCAGCAGCTACTCTAGCCGCGCGGATACGCAGTATTTT.

This sequence joins TRBV7-9 and TRBJ1-5; the D gene is possibly TRBD1 (6 bases). V was clipped by 5 bases and J by 7 bases, with 15 bases between them. The CDR3 spans 14 residues. Germline CDR1 reads SEHNR; CDR2 reads FQNEAQ (reference sequence). CDR3 region: CASSPEGGQQPQHF. Written as DNA, the CDR3 is TGTGCCAGCAGCCCCGAAGGGGGACAACAGCCCCAGCATTTT.

The rearrangement uses TRBV18 and TRBJ1-1, with 7 bases fitting TRBD1. Germline trimming cut 1 base from V and 3 bases from J; bases unmatched to any gene: 5. Germline V gives CDR1 KGHSH, CDR2 LQKENI. The CDR3 has 15 amino acids. The CDR3 coding sequence is TGTGCCAGCTCACCACAGGGCAGGGGGTACACTGAAGCTTTCTTT. Translating it yields CASSPQGRGYTEAFF.

The gene calls are TRBV28 and TRBJ2-7, with D possibly matching TRBD2 (5 bases). The ends were cut back, 10 bases at V and 1 base at J, with 20 bases in the middle. The CDR3 has 15 residues. Germline lookup yields CDR1 MDHEN and CDR2 SYDVKM. Written as DNA, the CDR3 is TGTGCCACCAGACTTCGGGAAAGTGGATCCTACGAGCAGTACTTC. Encoded protein: CATRLRESGSYEQYF.

This sequence joins TRBV24-1 and TRBJ2-3; no clear D. V lost 1 base to trimming and J lost 14 bases, with 15 bases between them. Germline V gene data show CDR1 as KGHDR and CDR2 as SFDVKD. CDR3 length: 13 residues. CDR3 bases: TGTGCCACCAGTGATTTACGTTCCCATCCGCTGTATTTT. It codes for CATSDLRSHPLYF.

The V and J genes are TRBV7-9 and TRBJ2-3; 7 bases line up with TRBD1. Germline CDR1 and CDR2: SEHNR and FQNEAQ (reference sequence). This CDR3 region has 15 residues. Trimming cost V 5 bases and J 5 bases; bases outside gene matches: 10. CDR3 bases: TGTGCCAGCAGCCCCCCCGGGCGACAGGGAGATACGCAGTATTTT. Protein: CASSPPGRQGDTQYF.

In nucleotides, the CDR3 is TGTGCCAGCAGTTACTCGAGGGGTGGCGAGCAGTACTTC. Translation: CASSYSRGGEQYF. The chain employs TRBV6-5 and TRBJ2-7; D is tentatively TRBD1 or TRBD2 (5 bases each). The germline V and J ends were trimmed by 0 bases and 6 bases, with 9 bases remaining between them. This CDR3 comprises 13 residues. Looked up from germline, CDR1 is MNHEY and CDR2 is SVGAGI.

The chain has TRBV27 and TRBJ1-1; tentatively, D is TRBD1 (5 bases). CDR1 is MNHEY, CDR2 SMNVEV, per germline (reference sequence). V was shortened by 5 bases and J by 1 base, with 17 bases between the two germline ends. The CDR3 has 16 amino acids. The CDR3 DNA is TGTGCCAGCAGTCCCCTGAGGGGTGGGAAGAACACTGAAGCTTTCTTT. This translates into CASSPLRGGKNTEAFF.

The rearrangement uses TRBV5-1 and TRBJ2-1, with unresolved D. V gave up 4 bases and J gave up 2 bases, with 19 bases separating them. In germline, CDR1 is SGHRS, CDR2 YFSETQ. This CDR3 spans 17 amino acids. The CDR3 nucleotides are TGCGCCAGCAGCGCTCGCCCTTTGGGTGGGGCCTACAATGAGCAGTTCTTC. It is translated as CASSARPLGGAYNEQFF. Full variable domain (missing parts from reference TRBV5-1 and TRBJ2-1): KAGVTQTPRYLIKTRGQQVTLSCSPISGHRSVSWYQQTPGQGLQFLFEYFSETQRNKGNFPGRFSGRQFSNSRSEMNVSTLELGDSALYLCASSARPLGGAYNEQFFGPGTRLTVL.

This clone turned up a few times. This chain joins TRBV5-1 and TRBJ2-3; 8 bases are shared with TRBD2. CDR3 length equals 13 residues. V shed 6 bases, J shed 0 bases, and the junction held 0 bases outside the gene matches. Germline V gene sequence: CDR1 SGHRS, CDR2 YFSETQ. In DNA, the CDR3 is TGCGCCAGCACTAGCGGGAGCACAGATACGCAGTATTTT. Protein: CASTSGSTDTQYF.

The chain is built from TRBV6-5 and TRBJ2-1; D call uncertain. CDR3 length: 15 amino acids. The V gene lost 0 bases and the J gene lost 9 bases, with 15 bases spanning the gap. From germline, CDR1 is MNHEY and CDR2 SVGAGI. CDR3 residues: CASSYSHDIASEQFF. The CDR3 region has the DNA TGTGCCAGCAGTTACTCCCACGACATAGCCAGTGAGCAGTTCTTC.

This rearrangement joins TRBV29-1 to TRBJ1-1; no firm D call. The CDR3 covers 11 residues. Germline-derived CDR1 and CDR2 are SQVTM and ANQGSEA. V lost 5 bases to trimming and J lost 1 base, with 5 bases between them. For the CDR3, the DNA is TGCAGCGTTCTCCCGAACACTGAAGCTTTCTTT. Its protein product is CSVLPNTEAFF.

The chain recombines TRBV6-5 with TRBJ1-1; D may be TRBD1 (6 bases). V lost 6 bases, J lost 4 bases, and 15 bases lay in between. Germline V gene data show CDR1 as MNHEY and CDR2 as SVGAGI. This CDR3 comprises 14 residues. CDR3 loop: CASSRLGAGTEAFF. CDR3 nucleotides: TGTGCCAGCAGCCGCCTGGGGGCTGGCACTGAAGCTTTCTTT.